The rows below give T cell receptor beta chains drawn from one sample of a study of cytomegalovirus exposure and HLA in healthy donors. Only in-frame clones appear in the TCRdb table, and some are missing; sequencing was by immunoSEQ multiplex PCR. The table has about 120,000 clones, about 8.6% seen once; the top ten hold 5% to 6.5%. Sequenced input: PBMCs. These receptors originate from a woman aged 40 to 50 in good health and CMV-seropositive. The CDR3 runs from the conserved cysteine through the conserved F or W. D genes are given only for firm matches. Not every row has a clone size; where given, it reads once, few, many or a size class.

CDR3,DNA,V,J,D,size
CASSYSSLTRGEQYF,TGTGCCAGCAGTTACTCGAGCCTTACCCGGGGCGAGCAGTACTTC,TRBV6-5,TRBJ2-7,.,.
CASSFRTGGSTPLHF,TGTGCCAGCAGTTTTCGGACAGGGGGCAGTACACCCCTCCACTTT,TRBV7-2,TRBJ1-6,TRBD1,.
CAWQQGRANEKLFF,TGTGCCTGGCAACAGGGACGGGCTAATGAAAAACTGTTTTTT,TRBV30,TRBJ1-4,.,.
CASSPGQGTTEAFF,TGTGCCAGCTCACCAGGACAGGGGACCACTGAAGCTTTCTTT,TRBV18,TRBJ1-1,TRBD1,.
CASSTGQGGNTIYF,TGCGCCAGCAGTACTGGACAGGGGGGAAACACCATATATTTT,TRBV5-1,TRBJ1-3,TRBD1,few
CASSPGTGADEQYF,TGTGCCAGCTCACCAGGAACAGGGGCTGACGAGCAGTACTTC,TRBV18,TRBJ2-7,TRBD1,.
CASSPRGEPNEKLFF,TGTGCCAGCTCACCACGGGGCGAACCTAATGAAAAACTGTTTTTT,TRBV18,TRBJ1-4,.,.
CASSLDRASNQPQHF,TGTGCCAGCAGCCTGGACAGGGCCTCCAATCAGCCCCAGCATTTT,TRBV7-8,TRBJ1-5,TRBD1,.
CASSEAGSSYEQYF,TGTGCCAGCAGTGAAGCGGGCAGCTCCTACGAGCAGTACTTC,TRBV2,TRBJ2-7,.,.
CATGGSSSYNEQFF,TGTGCAACGGGGGGCTCCAGCTCCTACAATGAGCAGTTCTTC,TRBV30,TRBJ2-1,.,few
CASSLGGGEFNEQFF,TGTGCCAGCAGTTTGGGCGGGGGAGAGTTCAATGAGCAGTTCTTC,TRBV6-5,TRBJ2-1,TRBD2,.
CASSDYRGKNSPLHF,TGCGCCAGCAGTGATTACAGGGGGAAGAATTCACCCCTCCACTTT,TRBV10-1,TRBJ1-6,TRBD1,few
CASAGTGEFEAFF,TGCGCCAGCGCAGGGACAGGGGAATTTGAAGCTTTCTTT,TRBV5-1,TRBJ1-1,TRBD1,few
CASSALLAGTETQYF,TGTGCCAGCAGTGCCCTTCTAGCGGGGACAGAGACCCAGTACTTC,TRBV6-5,TRBJ2-5,TRBD2,.
CASSGPSVSTGELFF,TGTGCCAGCAGTGGGCCTTCTGTTTCCACCGGGGAGCTGTTTTTT,TRBV6-1,TRBJ2-2,.,.
CASAPGTGFSYGYTF,TGTGCCAGCGCCCCCGGGACAGGGTTTTCGTATGGCTACACCTTC,TRBV6-4,TRBJ1-2,TRBD1,few
CASSLKQGAGTEAFF,TGTGCCAGCAGCTTAAAACAGGGGGCAGGCACTGAAGCTTTCTTT,TRBV5-4,TRBJ1-1,TRBD1,few
CASSAGLAVYEQYF,TGTGCCAGCAGCGCGGGACTAGCCGTCTACGAGCAGTACTTC,TRBV5-8,TRBJ2-7,TRBD2,.
CASSPPGQGDEKLFF,TGTGCCAGCAGCCCCCCGGGACAGGGAGACGAAAAACTGTTTTTT,TRBV21-1,TRBJ1-4,.,few
CASSSWAQGARTEAFF,TGTGCCAGCAGCTCATGGGCTCAGGGGGCGCGGACTGAAGCTTTCTTT,TRBV27,TRBJ1-1,TRBD1,.
CASRVSYEQYF,TGTGCCAGCCGGGTCTCCTACGAGCAGTACTTC,TRBV18,TRBJ2-7,.,.
CATSRDDWGRSWGYTF,TGTGCCACCAGCAGAGATGATTGGGGCCGGTCGTGGGGCTACACCTTC,TRBV15,TRBJ1-2,.,few
CASRAGDEQFF,TGTGCCAGCAGGGCCGGGGATGAGCAGTTCTTC,TRBV13,TRBJ2-1,.,.
CASSPRTSGVQETQYF,TGTGCCAGCAGCCCACGGACTAGCGGAGTCCAAGAGACCCAGTACTTC,TRBV7-9,TRBJ2-5,TRBD2,many
CAWSPIGDLYGYTF,TGTGCCTGGAGTCCAATCGGGGATCTCTATGGCTACACCTTC,TRBV30,TRBJ1-2,.,few
CASSYSRETQYF,TGTGCCAGCAGTTACTCTCGGGAGACCCAGTACTTC,TRBV6-5,TRBJ2-5,.,few
CASSLRGTGELFF,TGTGCCAGCAGCCTTCGGGGGACCGGGGAGCTGTTTTTT,TRBV9,TRBJ2-2,.,few
CASSLAPGGYEQYF,TGCGCCAGCAGCTTGGCCCCGGGGGGGTACGAGCAGTACTTC,TRBV5-1,TRBJ2-7,TRBD2,many
CASSDRRNQPQHF,TGTGCCAGTAGCGACAGGAGAAATCAGCCCCAGCATTTT,TRBV19,TRBJ1-5,.,.
CASSLEGTYNEQFF,TGCGCCAGCAGCTTGGAGGGGACCTACAATGAGCAGTTCTTC,TRBV5-1,TRBJ2-1,.,.
CASSPPGRGNGYTF,TGTGCCAGCAGTCCCCCGGGTAGAGGGAATGGCTACACCTTC,TRBV6-5,TRBJ1-2,.,few
CASSPGGQGNYGYTF,TGTGCCAGCAGTCCTGGCGGACAGGGTAACTATGGCTACACCTTC,TRBV28,TRBJ1-2,TRBD1,.
CASSSPGFPYEQYF,TGTGCCAGTAGTTCTCCCGGGTTTCCCTACGAGCAGTACTTC,TRBV19,TRBJ2-7,.,few
CASSSSGRAGAFF,TGTGCCAGCAGCTCCTCCGGCCGGGCGGGAGCTTTCTTT,TRBV7-2,TRBJ1-1,.,.
CASSPQGIKKVTNEKLFF,TGTGCCAGCTCACCACAGGGGATCAAGAAAGTAACTAATGAAAAACTGTTTTTT,TRBV18,TRBJ1-4,.,few
CAWSLAGTGRNEQFF,TGTGCCTGGAGTCTCGCCGGGACAGGGAGGAATGAGCAGTTCTTC,TRBV30,TRBJ2-1,TRBD1,few
CASNLPGSNYGYTF,TGTGCCAGCAACCTACCAGGGTCTAACTATGGCTACACCTTC,TRBV5-6,TRBJ1-2,.,few
CAWSRGRVRSYEQYF,TGTGCCTGGAGCAGGGGGCGAGTGCGATCCTACGAGCAGTACTTC,TRBV30,TRBJ2-7,TRBD1,few
CASGRDTILSTDTQYF,TGCGCCAGCGGCCGGGACACAATCCTTAGCACAGATACGCAGTATTTT,TRBV5-1,TRBJ2-3,.,.
CASSERDTSTEAFF,TGTGCCAGCAGTGAAAGGGACACTTCCACTGAAGCTTTCTTT,TRBV6-1,TRBJ1-1,.,.
CASSLSESGNTEAFF,TGTGCCAGCTCACTTAGCGAATCGGGGAACACTGAAGCTTTCTTT,TRBV18,TRBJ1-1,.,few
CASSVGRFNEKLFF,TGTGCCAGCAGCGTAGGCAGATTTAATGAAAAACTGTTTTTT,TRBV9,TRBJ1-4,.,few
CASSTGSTGELFF,TGTGCCAGTAGTACTGGTAGCACCGGGGAGCTGTTTTTT,TRBV19,TRBJ2-2,.,few
CASSLRPGQGGDEQFF,TGTGCCAGCAGCCTAAGGCCCGGACAGGGAGGGGATGAGCAGTTCTTC,TRBV7-7,TRBJ2-1,.,few
CASSPTSGIGNSPLHF,TGTGCCAGCAGTCCAACTTCAGGGATCGGTAATTCACCCCTCCACTTT,TRBV27,TRBJ1-6,.,.
CASSELAADTQYF,TGCGCCAGCAGTGAGCTAGCTGCAGATACGCAGTATTTT,TRBV10-2,TRBJ2-3,.,few
CASSSGTSGNSTDTQYF,TGTGCCAGCAGCTCCGGGACTAGCGGGAATAGCACAGATACGCAGTATTTT,TRBV28,TRBJ2-3,TRBD2,few
CASSTSGGAFDEQFF,TGTGCCAGCAGCACCAGCGGGGGGGCCTTCGATGAGCAGTTCTTC,TRBV28,TRBJ2-1,TRBD2,.
CASSLFPGVNTEAFF,TGTGCCAGCAGCTTATTCCCGGGGGTGAACACTGAAGCTTTCTTT,TRBV7-9,TRBJ1-1,.,.
CASSSGQPNTGELFF,TGCGCCAGCAGCTCCGGACAGCCGAACACCGGGGAGCTGTTTTTT,TRBV5-1,TRBJ2-2,.,few
CATSRGSVSEQYF,TGTGCCACCAGCCGGGGGTCTGTTAGCGAGCAGTACTTC,TRBV15,TRBJ2-7,.,few
CASSLTLAGGPFSGELFF,TGTGCCAGCAGCCTTACCCTAGCGGGGGGGCCGTTTTCCGGGGAGCTGTTTTTT,TRBV7-9,TRBJ2-2,TRBD2,few
CASSIVADRGGNQPQHF,TGTGCCAGTAGTATAGTCGCGGACAGGGGGGGAAATCAGCCCCAGCATTTT,TRBV19,TRBJ1-5,TRBD1,few
CASSQERGQETQYF,TGCGCCAGCAGCCAGGAGCGGGGCCAAGAGACCCAGTACTTC,TRBV4-1,TRBJ2-5,TRBD2,few
CASSYLDRYGEAFF,TGTGCCAGCAGTTACCTCGACAGGTACGGTGAAGCTTTCTTT,TRBV6-6,TRBJ1-1,.,.
CASSPRQLVNEQYF,TGTGCCAGCTCACCACGACAGTTAGTAAACGAGCAGTACTTC,TRBV18,TRBJ2-7,.,.
CASSAPLGQANYGYTF,TGTGCCAGTAGTGCGCCCCTTGGACAGGCTAACTATGGCTACACCTTC,TRBV19,TRBJ1-2,TRBD1,few